These 32 T cell receptor beta chains originate from one sample sequenced in a study of identical twins. Via MiXCR, TCRdb re-called the 5' RACE reads, giving one row per CDR3 protein. In the table there are some 1,600,000 distinct CDR3 sequences, around 29% of which are singletons. Sequenced sample: cord blood. These TCRs come from a newborn girl in good health.

V and J are TRBV18 and TRBJ1-3; TRBD1 agrees at 7 bases. J was trimmed by 0 bases and V by 2 bases; bases with no gene match: 13. Germline CDR1 and CDR2: KGHSH and LQKENI. The CDR3 totals 19 residues. The CDR3 is CASSPVWTGLTFSGNTIYF. CDR3 nucleotide sequence: TGTGCCAGCTCACCAGTTTGGACAGGTCTTACATTCTCTGGAAACACCATATATTTT.

On this clonotype: A read error may account for a junction end that differs from germline. The chain carries TRBV6-1 and TRBJ1-4, with a possible D match to TRBD1 (6 bases). CDR3 length: 15 amino acids. Germline-derived CDR1 and CDR2 are MNHNS and SASEGT. CDR3 region: CASGESWTVNEKLFF. DNA of the CDR3: TGTGCCAGCGGTGAGTCCTGGACAGTTAATGAAAAACTGTTTTTT.

This chain joins TRBV7-8 and TRBJ2-3; maybe TRBD1 (5 bases). From germline, CDR1 is SGHVS and CDR2 FQNEAQ. Trimming left V 1 base short and J 13 bases short, with 21 bases between. The CDR3 runs to 15 residues. CDR3 DNA: TGTGCCAGCAGCTTAGAAGGTCGGAGACAGCCATGCGAGTATTTT. This translates into CASSLEGRRQPCEYF.

This clonotype came up many times. The chain employs TRBV10-3 and TRBJ2-5; no definite D call. Germline lookup yields CDR1 ENHRY and CDR2 SYGVKD. V was cut by 2 bases and J by 11 bases, with 12 bases left in between. The CDR3 length is 12 residues. The CDR3 reads CAISEGQAPQYF. CDR3 DNA sequence: TGTGCCATCAGTGAGGGGCAAGCGCCGCAGTACTTC.

This clonotype was found a few times. J is TRBJ1-2 and V is TRBV15; 9 bases agree with TRBD1. In germline, CDR1 is LNHNV, CDR2 YYDKDF (reference sequence). The CDR3 contains 16 residues. Trimming at V came to 4 bases and at J to 0 bases, leaving 6 bases not matched to a gene. The CDR3 spells CATSIGTGFANYGYTF. In DNA form, the CDR3 reads TGTGCCACCAGCATCGGGACAGGGTTCGCTAACTATGGCTACACCTTC.

The V gene is TRBV5-1, the J gene TRBJ2-1, with D possibly matching TRBD2 (7 bases). V lost 5 bases and J 7 bases, leaving 13 bases between the germline ends. Germline V gene data show CDR1 as SGHRS and CDR2 as YFSETQ. The CDR3 loop spans 13 amino acids. This CDR3 is CASRGRGGNEQFF. For the CDR3, the DNA is TGCGCCAGCAGAGGCAGGGGAGGGAATGAGCAGTTCTTC.

This chain joins TRBV9 and TRBJ2-3; a possible D gene is TRBD2 (7 bases). There are 17 residues in the CDR3. Looked up from germline, CDR1 is SGDLS and CDR2 is YYNGEE. Trimming took off 4 bases at V and 1 base at J, with 19 bases between the two ends. The CDR3 sequence is CASSPTPGGAGTDTQYF. In nucleotides, the CDR3 is TGTGCCAGCAGCCCTACGCCGGGGGGCGCGGGCACAGATACGCAGTATTTT.

Of note for this clonotype: The junction departs from germline at one end; a sequencing error may be responsible. The CDR3 DNA reads as TGTGCCACCAGTGATTTGGGTGGAGCAGACAGCACAGATACGCAGTCTTTT. This translates into CATSDLGGADSTDTQSF. The rearrangement joins TRBV24-1 to TRBJ2-3; possible D gene TRBD1, 5 bases. The CDR3 is 17 residues long. In germline, CDR1 is KGHDR, CDR2 SFDVKD.

This clonotype appeared a single time. The chain joins TRBV4-1 to TRBJ1-4; unclear D gene. CDR1 is MGHRA, CDR2 YSYEKL, per germline. The V end lost 1 base, the J end lost 0 bases, and 6 bases lay between the germline ends. This CDR3 contains 15 residues. The CDR3 is CASSQVRSTNEKLFF. The CDR3 DNA follows: TGCGCCAGCAGCCAAGTCAGGTCAACTAATGAAAAACTGTTTTTT.

This clonotype was seen more than once but under ten times. Relative to the germline gene, one junction end is altered; a read error may explain this. This sequence joins TRBV7-7 and TRBJ2-3, with TRBD2 matching 7 bases. This CDR3 contains 15 residues. Germline CDR1 SSHAT, CDR2 FNYEAQ (reference sequence). Written as DNA, the CDR3 is TGTGCTAGCAGCGTGGGACTATCTAGCACAGATACGCAGTATTTT. It codes for CASSVGLSSTDTQYF.

About this clonotype itself: Since a much larger clone is just one base distant, this may be a read error. This sequence joins TRBV29-1 and TRBJ2-1; 8 bases map to TRBD2. The DNA end lines up better with TRBJ2-7; the J call may be wrong. Germline CDR1 and CDR2: SQVTM and ANQGSEA. The CDR3 is made up of 16 amino acids. CDR3 sequence reads: CSVEPTSGSSYNEQYF. CDR3 DNA sequence: TGCAGCGTCGAACCCACTAGCGGAAGCTCCTACAATGAGCAGTACTTC.

This clonotype was detected ten times or more. The rearrangement joins TRBV20-1 to TRBJ2-1; D gene ambiguous. Trimming cost V 1 base and J 4 bases, with 8 bases left between them. The CDR3 has 13 amino acids. Looked up from germline, CDR1 is DFQATT and CDR2 is SNEGSKA (reference sequence). The CDR3 DNA reads as TGCAGTGCTAGAGGATGGGGATACAATGAGCAGTTCTTC. It specifies CSARGWGYNEQFF.

The V gene is TRBV27, the J gene TRBJ2-7, with 7 positions matching TRBD1. This CDR3 has 15 residues. Germline CDR1 is MNHEY and CDR2 is SMNVEV (reference sequence). V gave up 3 bases and J gave up 7 bases; unmatched junction bases: 12. The CDR3 sequence is CASSFSVTGPEEQYF. The CDR3 nucleotides read TGTGCCAGCAGTTTTTCGGTGACAGGGCCGGAGGAGCAGTACTTC.

This chain links TRBV5-1 with TRBJ2-3; a weak D match, TRBD2 (5 bases). Trimming removed 1 base at V and 6 bases at J, with 18 bases between. The germline CDR1 and CDR2 sequences are SGHRS and YFSETQ. The CDR3 is 16 amino acids. The CDR3, as DNA: TGCGCCAGCAGCTTGCGTCCGTTGGGAGAGAAGGATACGCAGTATTTT. It is translated as CASSLRPLGEKDTQYF.

This clonotype was found a few times. The chain links TRBV2 to TRBJ2-5; perhaps TRBD1 as D (6 bases). The end of the DNA fits TRBJ2-7 better, so the J call may be wrong. CDR3 length: 14 amino acids. Germline CDR1 reads SNHLY; CDR2 reads FYNNEI. CDR3 bases: TGTGCCAGCAGACAACAGGGCGGTGGCTACGAGCAGTACTTC. It yields the protein CASRQQGGGYEQYF.

J is TRBJ1-1 and V is TRBV3-1, with D possibly TRBD1 on 5 matching bases. The germline V and J ends were trimmed by 5 bases and 11 bases, with 27 bases remaining between them. Per germline, CDR1 LGHDT and CDR2 YNNKEL (reference sequence). The CDR3 spans 16 residues. CDR3 protein: CASSGSYTGLLVRAFF. In DNA, the CDR3 is TGTGCCAGCAGCGGTTCCTACACGGGACTGTTGGTTCGTGCTTTCTTT.

This clonotype was counted at least ten times. The chain combines TRBV4-1 with TRBJ2-1, with D unclear. Trimming removed 0 bases from V and 8 bases from J, with 17 bases in between. This CDR3 has 16 amino acids. The germline gives CDR1 MGHRA, CDR2 YSYEKL. The CDR3 is CASSQDSALLIDEQFF. CDR3 bases: TGCGCCAGCAGCCAAGATTCCGCTCTCCTAATAGATGAGCAGTTCTTC.

The V call is TRBV29-1, the J call TRBJ2-3; D possibly corresponds to TRBD2 (7 bases). The CDR3 length is 12 residues. The germline V gene has CDR1 SQVTM and CDR2 ANQGSEA. V lost 4 bases and J 5 bases, leaving 10 bases between the germline ends. The CDR3 protein is CSVGGGRDTQYF. The CDR3 DNA reads TGCAGCGTTGGGGGGGGCCGAGATACGCAGTATTTT.

This clonotype was observed many times. The chain couples TRBV27 to TRBJ2-7; tentatively, D is TRBD2 (6 bases). This CDR3 contains 14 residues. V was pared by 4 bases and J by 3 bases, with 13 bases between. Germline V gene sequence: CDR1 MNHEY, CDR2 SMNVEV (reference sequence). CDR3 sequence (DNA): TGTGCCAGCAGTTCGGGACTGACCCTCTACGAGCAGTACTTC. It yields the protein CASSSGLTLYEQYF.

This chain links TRBV12-3 or TRBV12-4 with TRBJ1-1, with 10 bases lining up with TRBD1. The CDR3 is made up of 14 amino acids. V was clipped by 5 bases and J by 4 bases; unmatched bases: 4. CDR3 sequence (DNA): TGTGCCAGCAGTGCTCGGACAGGGGGCACTGAAGCTTTCTTT. Protein product: CASSARTGGTEAFF.

This chain uses TRBV14 with TRBJ1-3; weak D call: TRBD1 (5 bases). The V gene's germline CDR1 is SGHDN and CDR2 FVKESK. V was cut by 1 base and J by 0 bases, with 10 bases left in between. There are 16 residues in the CDR3. The CDR3 spells CASSQAHRSSGNTIYF. The CDR3 region has the DNA TGTGCCAGCAGCCAAGCCCACAGGAGCTCTGGAAACACCATATATTTT.

The rearrangement joins TRBV25-1 to TRBJ2-1; 9 bases line up with TRBD2. Germline V gene data show CDR1 as MGHDK and CDR2 as SYGVNS. The CDR3 is 16 residues long. Losses at the gene ends were 3 bases for V and 13 bases for J; bases not matched to a gene: 16. CDR3 nucleotides: TGTGCCAGCAGTGATTCTGAAGGGACTAGCAGCGGGACCCAGTTCTTC. Residues: CASSDSEGTSSGTQFF.

The sample holds a few counts of this clonotype. This sequence joins TRBV27 and TRBJ2-4; perhaps D is TRBD1 or TRBD2 (5 bases each). Trimming shortened V by 5 bases and J by 2 bases, and 16 bases separated the two germline ends. The CDR3 length is 16 residues. Germline-derived CDR1 and CDR2 are MNHEY and SMNVEV (reference sequence). This CDR3 is CASSAAGANPKNIQYF. In nucleotides, the CDR3 is TGTGCCAGCAGTGCAGCCGGGGCGAACCCCAAAAACATTCAGTACTTC.

The table lists this clonotype with a few counts. This sequence joins TRBV20-1 and TRBJ1-2; TRBD1 aligns across 9 bases. This CDR3 is 13 amino acids long. The germline V gene encodes CDR1 DFQATT and CDR2 SNEGSKA (reference sequence). Trimming took 5 bases from V and 4 from J; bases not matched to a gene: 5. The CDR3 reads CSAWTGEGYGYTF. The CDR3 coding sequence is TGCAGTGCTTGGACAGGGGAAGGCTATGGCTACACCTTC.

The chain is built from TRBV14 and TRBJ2-1; 8 positions match TRBD1. The CDR3 is 18 residues long. Unmatched junction bases numbered 11, after V lost 0 bases and J lost 4 bases. Germline values: CDR1 SGHDN, CDR2 FVKESK. CDR3 bases: TGTGCCAGCAGCCAAGAACGATTACCGGGGACAGGATACAATGAGCAGTTCTTC. This gives the protein CASSQERLPGTGYNEQFF.

V gene TRBV7-2 combines with J gene TRBJ2-7; 9 nucleotides align to TRBD2. Looked up from germline, CDR1 is SGHTA and CDR2 is FQGNSA. Unmatched junction bases numbered 3, after V lost 1 base and J lost 2 bases. The CDR3 length is 15 residues. CDR3 region: CASSLGASGAYEQYF. In DNA, the CDR3 is TGTGCCAGCAGCTTAGGGGCTAGCGGGGCCTACGAGCAGTACTTC.

The chain links TRBV5-1 to TRBJ2-1, with 7 nucleotides matching TRBD1. The J segment lost 8 bases and the V segment lost 0 bases, leaving 5 bases of the junction unmatched. Germline CDR1 SGHRS, CDR2 YFSETQ. The CDR3 extends over 14 amino acids. The CDR3: CASSLAGDSDEQFF. In DNA, the CDR3 is TGCGCCAGCAGCTTGGCCGGGGACAGCGATGAGCAGTTCTTC.

This clonotype was counted a few times. The rearrangement links TRBV20-1 to TRBJ2-5, with unresolved D. This CDR3 is built from 12 residues. Trimming took off 0 bases at V and 11 bases at J, with 13 bases between the two ends. Germline V gene sequence: CDR1 DFQATT, CDR2 SNEGSKA (reference sequence). This chain's CDR3 is CSAREGQNEQYF. In DNA, the CDR3 is TGCAGTGCTAGAGAGGGCCAGAATGAGCAGTACTTC.

This clonotype was seen many times. The chain joins TRBV28 to TRBJ2-4; maybe TRBD1 (6 bases). This CDR3 comprises 14 residues. The V gene's germline CDR1 is MDHEN and CDR2 SYDVKM. Trimming took off 3 bases at V and 1 base at J, with 7 bases between the two ends. DNA of the CDR3: TGTGCCAGCAGTTTTACAGGGGCCAAAAACATTCAGTACTTC. Translation: CASSFTGAKNIQYF. Full variable domain (outside the CDR3, taken from reference TRBV28 and TRBJ2-4): DVKVTQSSRYLVKRTGEKVFLECVQDMDHENMFWYRQDPGLGLRLIYFSYDVKMKEKGDIPEGYSVSREKKERFSLILESASTNQTSMYLCASSFTGAKNIQYFGAGTRLSVL.

This clonotype has at least ten counts. The V gene is TRBV28, the J gene TRBJ2-1; D is unclear. The CDR3 sequence is 12 residues long. V lost 3 bases and J lost 8, with 8 bases in between. CDR1 is MDHEN, CDR2 SYDVKM, per germline. This CDR3 reads CASSFPMDEQFF. DNA of the CDR3: TGTGCCAGCAGTTTCCCCATGGATGAGCAGTTCTTC. Looking up the rest from reference TRBV28 and TRBJ2-1 gives the full variable domain: DVKVTQSSRYLVKRTGEKVFLECVQDMDHENMFWYRQDPGLGLRLIYFSYDVKMKEKGDIPEGYSVSREKKERFSLILESASTNQTSMYLCASSFPMDEQFFGPGTRLTVL.

This clonotype appeared a few times. The chain carries TRBV21-1 and TRBJ2-3; TRBD2 was called by the table and not checked on the DNA. TRBV21-1 corresponds to a pseudogene. The CDR3 is made up of 17 amino acids. Here the CDR3 reads CASSRVRPTSGKDTQYF. CDR3 bases: TGTGCCAGCAGCAGGGTCCGTCCGACTAGCGGGAAAGATACGCAGTATTTT.

This clonotype appeared a few times. This chain joins TRBV5-1 and TRBJ2-3, with a tentative D call TRBD2 (6 bases). Deletions cut 4 bases from V and 1 base from J, with 10 bases between. The CDR3 spans 14 residues. Germline assignment: CDR1 SGHRS and CDR2 YFSETQ. The CDR3 region has the DNA TGCGCCAGCAGCATGGAGGGAGGCACAGATACGCAGTATTTT. Its translation is CASSMEGGTDTQYF.